The 18 T cell receptor beta chains below come from one sample, sequenced in a study of read filtering for tumor transcriptome and immune sequencing. This library used roughly 400 ng RNA and molecular barcoded adaptors spanning alpha/delta and beta/gamma chains. TCRdb reprocessed the reads with MiXCR, giving one entry per CDR3 protein. Of about 57,000 distinct CDR3 sequences in the sample, 20% to 25% were seen once. The sequencing input was a population of CD138-negative cells sorted from bone marrow. These receptors were taken from a donor older than 35 with multiple myeloma.

The genes are TRBV5-1 and TRBJ2-2, with 7 bases fitting TRBD2. CDR1 and CDR2 from the germline V gene are SGHRS and YFSETQ. Unmatched junction bases numbered 22, after V lost 5 bases and J lost 15 bases. This CDR3 comprises 16 residues. The CDR3 nucleotides read TGCGCCAGCAGTAGGTCAGCGACCCCTAACACCGGGGGGTTGTTTTTT. This codes for CASSRSATPNTGGLFF.

This clonotype was observed many times. The chain uses TRBV5-5 and TRBJ2-1; TRBD1 is a possible D gene (6 bases). The V end was cut by 4 bases, the J end by 2 bases, with 16 bases between. The CDR3 covers 16 residues. Germline-derived CDR1 and CDR2 are SGHKS and YYEKEE (reference sequence). This chain's CDR3 is CASSPPPGDAYNEQFF. In nucleotides, the CDR3 is TGTGCCAGCAGCCCCCCCCCAGGGGACGCCTACAATGAGCAGTTCTTC. The complete variable domain, with remaining parts taken from reference TRBV5-5 and TRBJ2-1, reads DAGVTQSPTHLIKTRGQQVTLRCSPISGHKSVSWYQQVLGQGPQFIFQYYEKEERGRGNFPDRFSARQFPNYSSELNVNALLLGDSALYLCASSPPPGDAYNEQFFGPGTRLTVL.

The sample holds many counts of this clonotype. The V call is TRBV28, the J call TRBJ2-7; tentative D call: TRBD1 (7 bases). This CDR3 contains 16 residues. Germline V gives CDR1 MDHEN, CDR2 SYDVKM. V dropped 6 bases and J dropped 6 bases, with 24 bases sitting between them. CDR3 coding DNA: TGTGCCAGCAGGAGCCTCTCAGGGGGGACCTGGGGCGAGCAGTACTTC. Amino acid sequence: CASRSLSGGTWGEQYF.

This sequence joins TRBV5-1 and TRBJ1-1; D remains unclear. The CDR3 is made up of 14 amino acids. Between the trimmed V and J ends, which lost 2 bases and 2 bases, there was a span of 10 bases. Germline-derived CDR1 and CDR2 are SGHRS and YFSETQ. For the CDR3, the DNA is TGCGCCAGCAGCTTCTCTTGGGGTAACACTGAAGCTTTCTTT. Amino acids: CASSFSWGNTEAFF.

This chain connects TRBV7-3 to TRBJ2-2, with 7 bases aligning to TRBD1. Germline CDR1 reads SGHTA; CDR2 reads FQGTGA. The CDR3 has 14 amino acids. The trim removed 6 bases at V and 4 bases at J, leaving 5 bases unmatched. Here the CDR3 reads CASRGTGVTGELFF. CDR3 sequence (DNA): TGTGCCAGCAGAGGAACAGGGGTCACCGGGGAGCTGTTTTTT.

This clonotype was counted at least ten times. The chain joins TRBV20-1 to TRBJ2-5, with TRBD2 matching 7 bases. The trim removed 0 bases at V and 3 bases at J, leaving 7 bases unmatched. Germline CDR1 is DFQATT and CDR2 is SNEGSKA (reference sequence). The CDR3 consists of 15 residues. In DNA form, the CDR3 reads TGCAGTGCTAGAGATCTCCGGCTAGCGGAAGAGACCCAGTACTTC. Residues: CSARDLRLAEETQYF.

Regarding this clonotype: This may be a read error: a much more frequent sequence differs by one nucleotide. The chain couples TRBV7-9 to TRBJ2-1; no reliable D call. This CDR3 spans 14 amino acids. Germline values: CDR1 SEHNR, CDR2 FQNEAQ (reference sequence). CDR3 protein: CASSLDRSYNERFF. In DNA form, the CDR3 reads TGTGCCAGCAGCTTAGATCGGTCCTACAATGAGCGGTTCTTC.

This clonotype was observed at least ten times. This chain joins TRBV3-1 and TRBJ1-2, with D possibly being TRBD1 (5 bases). CDR1 is LGHDT, CDR2 YNNKEL, per germline (reference sequence). CDR3 length: 15 residues. V was cut by 4 bases and J by 4 bases, with 16 bases left in between. DNA for the CDR3: TGTGCCAGCAGCCCGACCAGGGAAGACTTCTATGGCTACACCTTC. As protein: CASSPTREDFYGYTF.

At least ten counts were recorded for this clonotype. This chain uses TRBV12-3 or TRBV12-4 with TRBJ2-7, with 8 bases lining up with TRBD2. The V segment lost 6 bases and the J segment 3 bases; nucleotides outside the gene matches: 10. The length of the CDR3 is 15 residues. The CDR3 bases are TGTGCCAGCAGCCCCAGCGGGGGAGTCTTCTACGAGCAGTACTTC. Its translation: CASSPSGGVFYEQYF.

This clonotype has just a few counts. The rearrangement uses TRBV6-2 or TRBV6-3 and TRBJ2-3; D call uncertain. The V end lost 5 bases, the J end lost 4 bases, and 10 bases lay between the germline ends. The germline V gene has CDR1 MNHEY and CDR2 SVGEGT. CDR3 size: 13 residues. For the CDR3, the DNA is TGTGCCAGCAGTCCCCGTCCCCCAGATACGCAGTATTTT. This sequence encodes CASSPRPPDTQYF.

This clonotype was detected ten times or more. The genes are TRBV10-3 and TRBJ2-3, with a tentative D call TRBD1 (6 bases). Trimming took off 6 bases at V and 2 bases at J, with 9 bases between the two ends. The CDR3 consists of 13 residues. CDR1 is ENHRY, CDR2 SYGVKD, per germline. The CDR3 DNA sequence: TGTGCCATCAGACAGGGTCTCACAGATACGCAGTATTTT. Translation: CAIRQGLTDTQYF.

As for this clonotype: This sequence is one base from a far larger clone and is likely a read error. In nucleotides, the CDR3 is TGTGCCCGCAGTTACTCTTTAGCGGAGAGTGAGCAGTTCTTC. Translated: CARSYSLAESEQFF. The gene calls are TRBV6-6 and TRBJ2-1; the D gene is possibly TRBD2 (6 bases). The germline V gene has CDR1 MNHNY and CDR2 SVGAGI (reference sequence). The CDR3 sequence is 14 residues long.

There are many counts of this clonotype. V is TRBV11-2 and J is TRBJ2-7; TRBD1 is a possible D gene (6 bases). Germline V gene data show CDR1 as SGHAT and CDR2 as FQNNGV. This CDR3 has 12 residues. Trimming stripped 5 bases from V and 4 bases from J, with 9 bases between. CDR3 DNA: TGTGCCAGCAGCCCGGACAGATACGAGCAGTACTTC. Amino acid sequence: CASSPDRYEQYF.

In this sample, this clonotype turned up a few times. This chain uses TRBV6-5 with TRBJ2-7; perhaps D is TRBD1 or TRBD2 (5 bases each). Germline V CDR1 and CDR2: MNHEY, SVGAGI. This CDR3 region has 15 residues. V shed 4 bases and J shed 7 bases, with 20 bases lying between them. CDR3 sequence (DNA): TGTGCCAGCAGTTCGGTGGGGACCGTCTCTAATGAGCAGTACTTC. Translating gives CASSSVGTVSNEQYF.

This clonotype was found many times. The CDR3 loop is CASSLVGQDGYTF. The CDR3 nucleotides are TGCGCCAGCAGCTTGGTAGGACAGGATGGCTACACCTTC. V gene TRBV5-1 combines with J gene TRBJ1-2; 7 bases align to TRBD1. The CDR3 is made up of 13 amino acids. CDR1 is SGHRS and CDR2 is YFSETQ in the germline V gene. With 0 bases clipped from V and 6 bases from J, the junction kept 2 bases outside the gene matches. Using reference TRBV5-1 and TRBJ1-2 for the parts outside the CDR3, the full variable domain is KAGVTQTPRYLIKTRGQQVTLSCSPISGHRSVSWYQQTPGQGLQFLFEYFSETQRNKGNFPGRFSGRQFSNSRSEMNVSTLELGDSALYLCASSLVGQDGYTFGSGTRLTVV.

At least ten counts were recorded for this clonotype. The rearrangement links TRBV9 to TRBJ2-4; 8 nucleotides match TRBD1. Looked up from germline, CDR1 is SGDLS and CDR2 is YYNGEE. The CDR3 contains 16 residues. The ends lost 2 bases at V and 11 bases at J; junction bases unmatched: 15. The CDR3 DNA sequence: TGTGCCAGCAGCGTGAGCGCAGGGGGCCCCTGGTCGGTTCAGTACTTC. It codes for CASSVSAGGPWSVQYF.

This clonotype was seen ten or more times. One end of the junction fails to match germline, which may point to a read error. V is TRBV7-7 and J is TRBJ1-1; no definite D call. In germline, CDR1 is SSHAT, CDR2 FNYEAQ (reference sequence). The CDR3 length is 13 residues. As DNA, the CDR3 is TGTGCTAGCAGCCTACAGTTCAATACTGAAGCTTTCTTT. Translation gives CASSLQFNTEAFF.

As concerns this clonotype: It differs at one base from a far larger clone, so likely a read error. This chain connects TRBV7-9 to TRBJ2-6, with 8 bases fitting TRBD2. The length of the CDR3 is 17 residues. V lost 3 bases to trimming and J lost 2 bases; unmatched junction nucleotides: 6. Looked up from germline, CDR1 is SEHNR and CDR2 is FQNEAQ (reference sequence). CDR3 loop: CASSLVPAGAGANVLTF. The CDR3 bases are TGTGCCAGCAGCTTGGTACCAGCGGGAGCTGGGGCCAACGTCCTGACTTTC.